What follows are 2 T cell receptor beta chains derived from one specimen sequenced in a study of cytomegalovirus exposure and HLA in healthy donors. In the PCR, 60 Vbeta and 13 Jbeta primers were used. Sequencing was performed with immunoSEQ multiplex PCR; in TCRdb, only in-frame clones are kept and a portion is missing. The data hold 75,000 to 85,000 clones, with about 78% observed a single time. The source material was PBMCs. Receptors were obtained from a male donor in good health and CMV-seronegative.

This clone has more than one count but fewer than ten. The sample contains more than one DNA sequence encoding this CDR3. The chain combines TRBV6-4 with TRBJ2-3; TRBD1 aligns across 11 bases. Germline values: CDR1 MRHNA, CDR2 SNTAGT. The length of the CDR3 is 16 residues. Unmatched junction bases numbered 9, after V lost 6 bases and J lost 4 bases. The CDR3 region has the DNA TGTGCCAGCAGCCCTGGGGGGACAGGGGGATCAGATACGCAGTATTTT. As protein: CASSPGGTGGSDTQYF.

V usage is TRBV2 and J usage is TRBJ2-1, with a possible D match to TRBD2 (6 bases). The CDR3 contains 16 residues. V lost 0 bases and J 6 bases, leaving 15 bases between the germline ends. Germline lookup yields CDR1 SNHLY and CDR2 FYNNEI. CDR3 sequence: CASSEARAGRLNEQFF. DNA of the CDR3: TGTGCCAGCAGTGAAGCGCGGGCGGGAAGGCTCAATGAGCAGTTCTTC.